This T cell receptor (beta chain) was identified in a study of cytotoxic CD8 clonotypes in ibrutinib-treated CLL. Study overall: Among responders, 24 were partial and 2 complete; after median approximately 62 months, 14 stayed remitted and approximately 12 progressed.

Extraction of approximately 2.2 micrograms of genomic DNA from cryopreserved PBMCs supplied material for TCR beta libraries. The data were produced by immunoSEQ multiplex PCR, yet TCRdb's version contains in-frame clones alone and is incomplete. Of approximately 150,000 clones in the sample, 60% to 80% were seen once. Notes on this clone: Its target is unknown.

Overall study results and limits: Baseline clonality, above age-matched healthy donor levels, tracked circulating CD8+ T-cell counts. Elevated clonality accompanied ibrutinib response, with a return toward baseline values at progression.

Trimming cost V 5 bases and J 0 bases, with 13 bases left between them. This CDR3 is 15 amino acids long. The V gene's germline CDR1 is LNHDA and CDR2 SQIVND (reference sequence). This chain connects TRBV19 to TRBJ1-1, with D possibly TRBD1 on 5 matching bases. The sequence was collected from a human donor with chronic lymphocytic leukemia. This specimen was PBMCs, taken after 12 months of ibrutinib treatment. The CDR3 sequence is CASSPRTNLNTEAFF. Written as DNA, the CDR3 is TGTGCCAGTAGTCCGCGGACAAATTTGAACACTGAAGCTTTCTTT. Drawing the rest from reference TRBV19 and TRBJ1-1, the complete variable domain is DGGITQSPKYLFRKEGQNVTLSCEQNLNHDAMYWYRQDPGQGLRLIYYSQIVNDFQKGDIAEGYSVSREKKESFPLTVTSAQKNPTAFYLCASSPRTNLNTEAFFGQGTRLTVV.